A selection of T cell receptor beta chains follows, all from one sample in a study of vaccination and CD4 T cells after COVID-19. These receptors have no known antigen. TCRdb re-called the PCR reads with MiXCR, one entry per CDR3 protein. The sample carries under 25,000 distinct CDR3 sequences, roughly a quarter recorded once. The sample comprised cultured CD4+ T cells from blood. The receptors originated from a human donor with COVID-19. Each CDR3 is given with its conserved first and last residue. The order of the fields is J gene, CDR3 length, V gene, D gene, clone size, CDR3 protein, CDR3 DNA. D genes are given only for firm matches. The size of a clone is reported for some rows only, either as once, few or many, or as a class for expanded clones.

>TRBJ2-7|14|TRBV10-3|-|few
CAITSTAISYEQYF
TGTGCCATCACTTCGACGGCGATCTCCTACGAGCAGTACTTC
>TRBJ2-5|15|TRBV11-3|-|-
CASSLDSRARETQYF
TGTGCCAGCAGCTTAGACTCGAGGGCTAGGGAGACCCAGTACTTC
>TRBJ2-1|17|TRBV27|TRBD2|few
CASSLPVAGGPRNEQFF
TGTGCCAGCAGTTTACCGGTAGCGGGGGGGCCCCGGAATGAGCAGTTCTTC
>TRBJ1-2|17|TRBV7-2|TRBD1|-
CASSQSSGTGFSFGYTF
TGTGCCAGCAGCCAAAGCTCCGGGACAGGGTTTTCTTTTGGCTACACCTTC
>TRBJ1-2|13|TRBV7-3|-|medium-sized
CASSLTQGNGYTF
TGTGCCAGCAGCTTAACGCAGGGGAATGGCTACACCTTC
>TRBJ2-7|12|TRBV6-5|-|few
CASSYVGGAQYF
TGTGCCAGCAGTTACGTTGGGGGCGCGCAGTACTTC
>TRBJ2-1|16|TRBV24-1|TRBD2|few
CATSDSTSGATGEQFF
TGTGCCACCAGTGACTCTACTAGCGGGGCCACGGGTGAGCAGTTCTTC
>TRBJ1-6|15|TRBV20-1|TRBD1|-
CSARGDRADNSPLHF
TGCAGTGCTAGAGGGGACAGGGCGGACAATTCACCCCTCCACTTT
>TRBJ2-3|17|TRBV20-1|-|few
CSALQPYRESYTDTQYF
TGCAGTGCCCTCCAACCTTACCGGGAATCATACACAGATACGCAGTATTTT
>TRBJ2-7|15|TRBV27|TRBD1|-
CASSSSVTGKHEQYF
TGTGCCAGCAGCTCCTCGGTGACAGGGAAGCACGAGCAGTACTTC
>TRBJ2-7|16|TRBV23-1|TRBD1|-
CASSQTDRGFFGEQYF
TGCGCCAGCAGTCAAACGGACAGGGGGTTTTTTGGCGAGCAGTACTTC
>TRBJ1-1|14|TRBV5-4|TRBD1|-
CASSPIDRDYEAFF
TGTGCCAGCAGCCCGATCGACAGGGACTATGAAGCTTTCTTT
>TRBJ1-6|12|TRBV19|-|medium-sized
CASSSNPSPLHF
TGTGCCAGTAGTAGTAACCCTTCACCCCTCCACTTT
>TRBJ2-5|13|TRBV18|TRBD1|-
CASSPTGMETQYF
TGTGCCAGCTCACCGACAGGGATGGAGACCCAGTACTTC
>TRBJ1-5|16|TRBV7-8|TRBD1|few
CASSLRTGEANQPQHF
TGTGCCAGCAGCCTAAGGACAGGGGAGGCCAATCAGCCCCAGCATTTT
>TRBJ1-6|15|TRBV11-3|-|large
CASSLDSRAGSPLHF
TGTGCCAGCAGCTTAGATAGTCGGGCTGGGTCACCCCTCCACTTT
>TRBJ2-7|15|TRBV19|TRBD2|few
CASSILLAGGYEQYF
TGTGCCAGTAGTATCCTACTAGCGGGGGGTTACGAGCAGTACTTC
>TRBJ1-3|14|TRBV10-1|-|-
CAALGRFRGNTIYF
TGCGCAGCATTGGGCAGGTTTAGAGGAAACACCATATATTTT
>TRBJ2-5|15|TRBV2|TRBD2|few
CASSLAGYIQETQYF
TGTGCCAGCAGTCTAGCGGGGTATATCCAAGAGACCCAGTACTTC
>TRBJ1-6|16|TRBV7-9|-|few
CASSSGRSSYNSPLHF
TGTGCCAGCAGCTCGGGACGGAGCTCCTATAATTCACCCCTCCACTTT
>TRBJ2-2|12|TRBV7-2|-|few
CASSFYTGELFF
TGTGCCAGCAGCTTCTACACCGGGGAGCTGTTTTTT
>TRBJ1-1|16|TRBV25-1|-|-
CASSELGGYSNTEAFF
TGTGCCAGCAGTGAATTGGGGGGGTACTCGAACACTGAAGCTTTCTTT